This T cell receptor (beta chain) appears in the sequencing data of a study of blood T cell repertoires in COVID-19 (dated by TCRdb to about 2020). About the study as a whole: Samples from collaborators originated in the United States, Italy and Spain and spanned both the acute and convalescent phases of COVID-19. The prospective study material was composed of cDNA or gDNA derived from T cells, B-cell-depleted T cells, or PBMCs. Deeply sampled blood TCRbeta repertoires from subjects exposed to, actively infected with, or recovered from COVID-19 were included in the dataset. The repertoires were released in a freely available public database meant as a resource for research on the immune response to SARS-CoV-2. The samples were drawn from two sources: the first 160 participants of the ongoing ImmuneRACE study, and over 1,000 subjects contributed by 6 global collaborators. The sample metadata nearly always contained a de-identified subject ID, COVID-19 status, age in years and sex. Where available, HLA class I and class II types were obtained from metadata supplied by the sample provider rather than from assay-based typing.

TCRbeta CDR3 regions were amplified from genomic DNA by means of the immunoSEQ Assay, a bias-controlled multiplex PCR. The paper's processing steps were these. The number of nucleated cells in each sample was estimated by amplification of reference gene primers within the assay. Sequence reads were collapsed and filtered to measure the absolute abundance of every unique TCRbeta CDR3 rearrangement. For each sample, productive Simpson clonality was calculated as the square root of Simpson's diversity index over productive rearrangements. Drawn from immuneACCESS, this table holds only the in-frame rearrangements with V and J called that TCRdb kept. Clones are partly lost; checked studies trace under half to an unresolved V gene and leave the rest unexplained. V, J and clone size are those of that table, while D and trimming were read from the DNA. The sample records 15,000 to 20,000 clones, roughly four fifths of which are singletons. The leading ten clones occupy about 6.1% of the sample.

Here is what the overall study found, with its caveats: How much clinical and demographic metadata was included differed by source and by participant, and the metadata was provided uncurated.

The CDR3 holds 16 amino acids from the cysteine to the phenylalanine. Of all the DNA, just the CDR3 is kept, 48 bases in frame from base 1. V is trimmed back by 5 bases and J by 0 bases, and the junction contains 7 bases that no gene match accounts for. CDR1 and CDR2 were assigned from the germline V gene as MDHEN and SYDVKM. In regard to this clone: Its recognized antigen is unknown. The record has no base qualities; no much larger clone is one base away.

Each collaborating institution followed its own protocols to collect whole blood in K2EDTA tubes. For TCRbeta analysis, collaborator samples were shipped as frozen whole blood, as isolated PBMCs, or as DNA extracted from either sample type. The clonotype was recovered from a human donor in a cohort sampled during active COVID-19. Sequencing was carried out using peripheral blood. This chain joins TRBV28 to TRBJ2-3; 8 junctional bases match TRBD2. The encoded CDR3 is CASSLLAGTSTDTQYF. The DNA is as follows: TGTGCCAGCAGTCTATTAGCGGGAACTAGCACAGATACGCAGTATTTT.